This TCR beta chain was found in a study of post-analysis software for immune sequencing data. Prepared libraries of TCR beta cDNA carried unique molecular identifiers. From the PCR reads, TCRdb called clonotypes with MiXCR, one entry per CDR3 protein. Of about 760,000 distinct CDR3 sequences listed, roughly 27% are singletons. A note on this clonotype: Its antigen remains unknown.

The germline V gene encodes CDR1 MNHEY and CDR2 SVGEGT. Trimming pared 4 bases from V and 0 bases from J, leaving 16 bases between. CDR3 length: 17 residues. Overall study findings and caveats: Controls showed lower frequencies than patients for four to six TRBV segments, and TRBV5-6, TRBV5-1 and TRBV20-1 were among these.

The TCR sequence derives from a girl aged 10-17 years with multiple sclerosis. Specimen: blood. The genes are TRBV6-2 or TRBV6-3 and TRBJ1-5; D perhaps matches TRBD1 (5 bases). The CDR3 loop reads CASSSLGTDYSNQPQHF. CDR3 sequence (DNA): TGTGCCAGCAGTTCCCTCGGGACGGATTATAGCAATCAGCCCCAGCATTTT.